The rows below give T cell receptor beta chains drawn from one sample of a study of blood T cells in healthy people across ages. TCRdb called the 5' RACE reads again in MiXCR, with one record for every CDR3 protein. The data hold roughly 1,800,000 distinct CDR3 sequences, with about 50% observed a single time. Input material: blood. These receptor sequences come from a woman aged 40-49 years in good health. CDR3s include the opening cysteine and the closing phenylalanine or tryptophan. The D gene is left open where the match is weak. A clone size is listed for some rows: how often the clone was seen (once, few, many), or a class if it is expanded.

abundance: .
v_gene: TRBV11-1
j_gene: TRBJ2-7
d_gene: TRBD1
CDR3nt: TGTGCCAGCAGCCCACAGACAGGACAGGTCTACGAGCAGTACTTC
CDR3aa: CASSPQTGQVYEQYF

abundance: .
v_gene: TRBV7-9
j_gene: TRBJ2-1
d_gene: .
CDR3nt: TGTGCCAGCAGATTCCAACCGCTCTCGGTGTTTGAGGATGAGCAGTTCTTC
CDR3aa: CASRFQPLSVFEDEQFF

abundance: .
v_gene: TRBV9
j_gene: TRBJ1-6
d_gene: .
CDR3nt: TGTGCCAGCAGCGTATTCCCAGGGGTGAATAATTCACCCCTCCACTTT
CDR3aa: CASSVFPGVNNSPLHF

abundance: .
v_gene: TRBV28
j_gene: TRBJ1-2
d_gene: TRBD1
CDR3nt: TGTGCCAGCAGACCCCCCGGGACAGGGGGAAACTATGGCTACACCTTC
CDR3aa: CASRPPGTGGNYGYTF

abundance: once
v_gene: TRBV27
j_gene: TRBJ2-3
d_gene: .
CDR3nt: TGTGCCAGCAGTTTATTTCGGGCTAGAGGCACAGATACGCAGTATTTT
CDR3aa: CASSLFRARGTDTQYF

abundance: few
v_gene: TRBV5-1
j_gene: TRBJ2-3
d_gene: TRBD1
CDR3nt: TGCGCCAGCAGCTTGACGACAGGGGGCTACACAGATACGCAGTATTTT
CDR3aa: CASSLTTGGYTDTQYF

abundance: .
v_gene: TRBV20-1
j_gene: TRBJ2-5
d_gene: .
CDR3nt: TGCAGTGCTAAAGGGGAACGAGAGACCCAGTACTTC
CDR3aa: CSAKGERETQYF

abundance: once
v_gene: TRBV7-9
j_gene: TRBJ1-4
d_gene: .
CDR3nt: TGTGCCAGCAGCTTAGGAAGCGGGTCCAGAAATGAAAAACTGTTTTTT
CDR3aa: CASSLGSGSRNEKLFF

abundance: .
v_gene: TRBV5-6
j_gene: TRBJ2-7
d_gene: .
CDR3nt: TGTGCCAGCAGCCAACAACAGGTCGGCACCTACGAGCAGTACTTC
CDR3aa: CASSQQQVGTYEQYF

abundance: once
v_gene: TRBV12-3/TRBV12-4
j_gene: TRBJ1-4
d_gene: .
CDR3nt: TGTGCCAGCTGTAATGCAGGGGATGAAAAACTGTTTTTT
CDR3aa: CASCNAGDEKLFF

abundance: .
v_gene: TRBV20-1
j_gene: TRBJ1-2
d_gene: .
CDR3nt: TGCAGTGCTAGAGTAGGGTTACAGATCTATGGCTGCACCTTC
CDR3aa: CSARVGLQIYGCTF

abundance: once
v_gene: TRBV5-6
j_gene: TRBJ1-1
d_gene: TRBD1
CDR3nt: TGTGCCAGCAGCCGTAAACCGGGACAGGGGATGAACACTGAAGCTTTCTTT
CDR3aa: CASSRKPGQGMNTEAFF

abundance: .
v_gene: TRBV7-8
j_gene: TRBJ2-1
d_gene: .
CDR3nt: TGTGCCAGCAGCTTAAGCGGCAGGGTTAAGGGAGAGCAGTTCTTC
CDR3aa: CASSLSGRVKGEQFF

abundance: few
v_gene: TRBV6-1
j_gene: TRBJ2-3
d_gene: .
CDR3nt: TGTGCCAGCAGTGATGGGACATACGCAGATACGCAGTATTTT
CDR3aa: CASSDGTYADTQYF

abundance: .
v_gene: TRBV29-1
j_gene: TRBJ2-3
d_gene: TRBD2
CDR3nt: TGCAGCGTTGAGGGGAGGGCCTCACCCACAGATACGCAGTATTTT
CDR3aa: CSVEGRASPTDTQYF

abundance: few
v_gene: TRBV3-1
j_gene: TRBJ2-3
d_gene: .
CDR3nt: TGTGCCAGCAGCCTAGGGGTACCCGAAAAGGATACGCAGTATTTT
CDR3aa: CASSLGVPEKDTQYF

abundance: .
v_gene: TRBV6-6
j_gene: TRBJ1-1
d_gene: .
CDR3nt: TGTGCCAGCAGTTACTCGATTAGGAGGGGGAACACTGTAGCTTTCTTT
CDR3aa: CASSYSIRRGNTVAFF

abundance: .
v_gene: TRBV20-1
j_gene: TRBJ1-2
d_gene: TRBD1
CDR3nt: TGCAGTGCTTTTACAGGGGCGAATGGCTACACCTTC
CDR3aa: CSAFTGANGYTF

abundance: .
v_gene: TRBV12-3/TRBV12-4
j_gene: TRBJ1-5
d_gene: TRBD1
CDR3nt: TGTGCCAGCAGTTTAGGGACAGGGCTTCAGCCCCAGCATTTT
CDR3aa: CASSLGTGLQPQHF

abundance: many
v_gene: TRBV29-1
j_gene: TRBJ1-2
d_gene: TRBD1
CDR3nt: TGCAGTGTAGACAGGGGAGATGGCTACACCTTC
CDR3aa: CSVDRGDGYTF

abundance: many
v_gene: TRBV10-3
j_gene: TRBJ2-1
d_gene: .
CDR3nt: TGTGCCATCAGTGTCTTACAGGGAAGCCTTCCCTCCTACAATGAGCAGTTCTTC
CDR3aa: CAISVLQGSLPSYNEQFF

abundance: .
v_gene: TRBV7-2
j_gene: TRBJ2-5
d_gene: TRBD1
CDR3nt: TGTGCCAGCAGCATCCGACAGGGGGCGGGTGAGCAGTACTTC
CDR3aa: CASSIRQGAGEQYF

abundance: few
v_gene: TRBV12-5
j_gene: TRBJ2-3
d_gene: .
CDR3nt: TGTGCTAGTGGTTTCGGACGGGACGAGGATACGCAGTATTTT
CDR3aa: CASGFGRDEDTQYF

abundance: few
v_gene: TRBV20-1
j_gene: TRBJ2-3
d_gene: TRBD2
CDR3nt: TGCAGTGCTAGAGGTCTAGCGGGGGGCCCCACAGATACGCAGTATTTT
CDR3aa: CSARGLAGGPTDTQYF

abundance: few
v_gene: TRBV20-1
j_gene: TRBJ2-1
d_gene: .
CDR3nt: TGCAGTGCCGTGGGGGTTTACAATGAGCAGTTCTTC
CDR3aa: CSAVGVYNEQFF

abundance: .
v_gene: TRBV20-1
j_gene: TRBJ2-3
d_gene: TRBD1
CDR3nt: TGCAGTGCTCAGAGCAGGGACAGAGTTGGGACGCAGTATTTT
CDR3aa: CSAQSRDRVGTQYF

abundance: .
v_gene: TRBV6-2/TRBV6-3
j_gene: TRBJ2-3
d_gene: TRBD2
CDR3nt: TGTGCCAGCAGTTCGGGACTACTTACGCAGTATTTT
CDR3aa: CASSSGLLTQYF

abundance: .
v_gene: TRBV19
j_gene: TRBJ2-7
d_gene: .
CDR3nt: TGTGCCAGTAGTATGGACCTTGGCTCCTACGAGCAGTACTTC
CDR3aa: CASSMDLGSYEQYF

abundance: .
v_gene: TRBV29-1
j_gene: TRBJ2-7
d_gene: .
CDR3nt: TGCAGCGTTGAAGTTTTCCAGGGTGACTCCTACGAGCAGTACTTC
CDR3aa: CSVEVFQGDSYEQYF

abundance: .
v_gene: TRBV12-3/TRBV12-4
j_gene: TRBJ2-7
d_gene: .
CDR3nt: TGTGCCAGCAGTTTAGGCGGGACACCGAGCTCCTACGAGCAGTACTTC
CDR3aa: CASSLGGTPSSYEQYF

abundance: few
v_gene: TRBV28
j_gene: TRBJ2-5
d_gene: .
CDR3nt: TGTGCCACCGGGCGTAACACGGTATACTTTTCTGAGACCCAGTACTTC
CDR3aa: CATGRNTVYFSETQYF

abundance: .
v_gene: TRBV9
j_gene: TRBJ1-1
d_gene: .
CDR3nt: TGTGCCAGCAGCCGCCTACTGGGACCCACTGAAGCTTTCTTT
CDR3aa: CASSRLLGPTEAFF

abundance: .
v_gene: TRBV5-8
j_gene: TRBJ2-7
d_gene: TRBD2
CDR3nt: TGTGCCAGCAGCTTGGGGGGGACTACCTCTAACGAGCAGTACTTC
CDR3aa: CASSLGGTTSNEQYF

abundance: few
v_gene: TRBV3-1
j_gene: TRBJ2-5
d_gene: TRBD1
CDR3nt: TGTGCCAGCAGCCAAGGAGTCTGGGAAGGGGACAGGCGGAAGACCCAGTACTTC
CDR3aa: CASSQGVWEGDRRKTQYF

abundance: many
v_gene: TRBV7-9
j_gene: TRBJ2-7
d_gene: .
CDR3nt: TGTGCCAGCAGCTTAGGGCCTTCCGAGCAGTACTTC
CDR3aa: CASSLGPSEQYF

abundance: few
v_gene: TRBV29-1
j_gene: TRBJ2-1
d_gene: TRBD1
CDR3nt: TGCAGCACCCTTAGACAGGGGCGCAATGAGCAGTTCTTC
CDR3aa: CSTLRQGRNEQFF

abundance: .
v_gene: TRBV7-2
j_gene: TRBJ2-7
d_gene: .
CDR3nt: TGTGCCAGCAGCGCGACATTCTACGAGCAGTACTTC
CDR3aa: CASSATFYEQYF

abundance: .
v_gene: TRBV4-2
j_gene: TRBJ2-7
d_gene: TRBD2
CDR3nt: TGTGCCAGCAGCCAAGAGCTAGCGGAGACCGCCTACGAGCAGTACTTC
CDR3aa: CASSQELAETAYEQYF

abundance: few
v_gene: TRBV14
j_gene: TRBJ2-1
d_gene: .
CDR3nt: TGTGCCAGCAGCCAAGCGATCGAGCGTAACTACAATGAGCAGTTCTTC
CDR3aa: CASSQAIERNYNEQFF

abundance: few
v_gene: TRBV7-2
j_gene: TRBJ2-3
d_gene: .
CDR3nt: TGTGCCAGCAGCTTATGGGGGGGGCCTGAAGATACGCAGTATTTT
CDR3aa: CASSLWGGPEDTQYF

abundance: .
v_gene: TRBV20-1
j_gene: TRBJ2-5
d_gene: TRBD2
CDR3nt: TGCAGTGCTGTCGGACTAGCGGGGAAAGGGACCCAGTACTTC
CDR3aa: CSAVGLAGKGTQYF

abundance: .
v_gene: TRBV6-6
j_gene: TRBJ1-2
d_gene: .
CDR3nt: TGTGCCAGCAGCTCGGGGGGGAGGCATGGCTACACCTTC
CDR3aa: CASSSGGRHGYTF

abundance: .
v_gene: TRBV12-3/TRBV12-4
j_gene: TRBJ1-4
d_gene: TRBD1
CDR3nt: TGTGCCAGCAGTACAGGGGGTAGCGAAAAACTGTTTTTT
CDR3aa: CASSTGGSEKLFF

abundance: .
v_gene: TRBV12-3/TRBV12-4
j_gene: TRBJ1-5
d_gene: .
CDR3nt: TGTGCCAGCAGTCTCCAGGCACGGTCATTCAATCAGCCCCAGCATTTT
CDR3aa: CASSLQARSFNQPQHF

abundance: .
v_gene: TRBV20-1
j_gene: TRBJ1-5
d_gene: .
CDR3nt: TGCAGTGCCCCGGGATCAGGGGCCGGTCAGCCCCAGCATTTT
CDR3aa: CSAPGSGAGQPQHF

abundance: .
v_gene: TRBV11-1
j_gene: TRBJ1-2
d_gene: .
CDR3nt: TGTGCCATCGGCTTCCCAGGGAGCAATGGCTACACCTTC
CDR3aa: CAIGFPGSNGYTF

abundance: .
v_gene: TRBV6-2/TRBV6-3
j_gene: TRBJ1-5
d_gene: .
CDR3nt: TGTGCCAGCAGTACTCGGTGGGGTCAGCCCCAGCATTTT
CDR3aa: CASSTRWGQPQHF

abundance: few
v_gene: TRBV29-1
j_gene: TRBJ2-5
d_gene: .
CDR3nt: TGCAGCGTTATGAGGCTTCGGGGGACCCAGTACTTC
CDR3aa: CSVMRLRGTQYF

abundance: few
v_gene: TRBV7-3
j_gene: TRBJ2-3
d_gene: TRBD2
CDR3nt: TGTGCCAGCAGCTCCACTAGCGGGGGGCCCCTCACAGATACGCAGTATTTT
CDR3aa: CASSSTSGGPLTDTQYF

abundance: .
v_gene: TRBV7-2
j_gene: TRBJ2-7
d_gene: TRBD2
CDR3nt: TGTGCCAGCAGCTGGGTAGCGGGGGAGCTCTACGAGCAGTACTTC
CDR3aa: CASSWVAGELYEQYF

abundance: few
v_gene: TRBV6-5
j_gene: TRBJ2-7
d_gene: TRBD1
CDR3nt: TGTGCCAGCAGCCCGACAGGGGGTCGTTACGAGCAGTACTTC
CDR3aa: CASSPTGGRYEQYF

abundance: .
v_gene: TRBV28
j_gene: TRBJ2-7
d_gene: .
CDR3nt: TGTGCCAGCAGCTCACCGGGCCGGGCACCTCACGAGCAGTACTTC
CDR3aa: CASSSPGRAPHEQYF

abundance: .
v_gene: TRBV28
j_gene: TRBJ1-2
d_gene: .
CDR3nt: TGTGCCAGCAGTTTAATAAGGGGTGGAGGCTACACCTTC
CDR3aa: CASSLIRGGGYTF